This T cell receptor (beta chain) was found in a study of T cell responses to AZD1222 COVID-19 vaccine. Between the trimmed V and J ends, which lost 0 bases and 2 bases, there was a span of 7 bases. From germline, CDR1 is SGHTA and CDR2 FQGNSA. This CDR3 spans 14 amino acids. Clones were read by immunoSEQ multiplex PCR, and TCRdb kept only the in-frame ones, dropping some. The table records 120,000 to 150,000 clones, roughly 91% of them present only once. The specimen was peripheral blood, collected on day 0 of AZD1222 vaccination. The rearrangement joins TRBV7-2 to TRBJ1-1, with D unresolved. The receptor's source is an adult in good health. CDR3 in DNA: TGTGCCAGCAGCTTAGCGGGTGTAAACACTGAAGCTTTCTTT. Its translation: CASSLAGVNTEAFF.